The clone carrying this TCR beta chain was seen at least ten times. Antigen specificity is unknown. This entry comes from a study of T cells after yellow fever vaccination. Universal primer sites and UMIs were introduced during 5'RACE template-switching synthesis of TCR cDNA. MiXCR was run by TCRdb on the 5' RACE reads, yielding one entry per CDR3 protein. The sample records some 600,000 distinct CDR3 sequences, 9% to 15% being singletons. Study observations and caveats: Primary-vaccination clones mostly resurfaced post-booster (about 95% CD4, more than 80% CD8).

This TCR derives from a young man who received the YFV17D yellow fever vaccine. The specimen was PBMCs, collected on the day of the yellow fever booster vaccination.

The CDR3 loop is CATYRGDTQYF. DNA for the CDR3: TGTGCCACCTACCGAGGTGATACGCAGTATTTT. The V call is TRBV2, the J call TRBJ2-3, with unresolved D. CDR3 length: 11 amino acids. Germline V gives CDR1 SNHLY, CDR2 FYNNEI. Trimming took 10 bases from V and 6 from J, leaving 11 bases between them.